Detailed here is one T cell receptor beta chain. Its antigen is not identified. This sample was taken from a study of early T cells in non-severe SARS-CoV-2 infection. Study conclusions and caveats: A preference for anti-spike CD8 responses marked VDJdb matching, which missed private and CD4 specificities.

CDR3 size: 14 residues. The ends were cut back, 7 bases at V and 2 bases at J, with 14 bases in the middle. CDR1 and CDR2 (germline): SNHLY, FYNNEI. Using its own MiXCR run on the 5' RACE reads, TCRdb lists one record per CDR3 protein. This sample yields approximately 110,000 distinct CDR3 sequences, of which 15% are seen a single time; 20% to 25% belongs to the top ten. This rearrangement joins TRBV2 to TRBJ1-2; possible D gene TRBD1, 6 bases. Sample: whole blood. The sequence was collected from an adult who was a healthcare worker with PCR-confirmed SARS-CoV-2 infection or an uninfected control (not recorded which). The CDR3 protein is CASTPERGNYGYTF. CDR3 in DNA: TGTGCCAGCACCCCGGAGAGGGGGAACTATGGCTACACCTTC.